This passage covers 20 T cell receptor beta chains from one sample sequenced in a study of T cells after yellow fever vaccination. Using its own MiXCR run on the 5' RACE reads, TCRdb lists one record per CDR3 protein. There are 300,000 or so distinct CDR3 sequences in the sample; under 9% occur only once, and 3% to 3.5% lies in the top ten. The sequences come from CD4+ T cells sorted from PBMCs, collected 5 days after the yellow fever booster vaccination. The source of these receptors is a man between 18 and 35 years old who received the YFV17D yellow fever vaccine.

V usage is TRBV7-8 and J usage is TRBJ2-5, with D tentatively TRBD1 (5 bases). The germline CDR1 and CDR2 sequences are SGHVS and FQNEAQ. The CDR3 is 14 amino acids. V gave up 7 bases and J gave up 5 bases, with 17 bases separating them. CDR3 nucleotides: TGTGCCAGCATCACAGGTCGACAACACGAGACCCAGTACTTC. It yields the protein CASITGRQHETQYF.

This clonotype was seen at least ten times. The chain links TRBV6-6 to TRBJ2-7; 9 bases agree with TRBD1. The germline CDR1 and CDR2 sequences are MNHNY and SVGAGI (reference sequence). This CDR3 contains 14 residues. J lost 2 bases, V lost 4 bases, and 3 bases had no gene match. CDR3 sequence: CASSLTGGPYEQYF. The CDR3 DNA reads as TGTGCCAGCAGTTTGACAGGGGGTCCCTACGAGCAGTACTTC.

There are many counts of this clonotype. Mismatch with germline at one junction end may stem from a read error. CDR3 in DNA: TGTGCCAGCAGCTTACGGGGGCCTGGGGCCAACGTCCTGACTTTC. This sequence encodes CASSLRGPGANVLTF. The genes are TRBV5-1 and TRBJ2-6; D is tentatively TRBD1 or TRBD2 (6 bases each). The CDR3 is 15 residues long. Germline V gives CDR1 SGHRS, CDR2 YFSETQ.

There are a few counts of this clonotype. The chain links TRBV20-1 to TRBJ2-1; 10 bases are a match to TRBD1. CDR1 is DFQATT and CDR2 is SNEGSKA in the germline V gene (reference sequence). The CDR3 consists of 15 residues. J lost 7 bases, V lost 5 bases, and 11 bases had no gene match. Written as DNA, the CDR3 is TGCAGTGCTTCCGGGGCCGGGACAGGGGTGAATGAGCAGTTCTTC. Translation gives CSASGAGTGVNEQFF.

This clonotype turned up a few times. The rearrangement links TRBV6-6 to TRBJ1-4; no firm D call. The V gene lost 6 bases and the J gene lost 6 bases, with 11 bases spanning the gap. This CDR3 is built from 13 residues. CDR1 MNHNY and CDR2 SVGAGI come from the germline V gene (reference sequence). CDR3 nucleotide sequence: TGTGCCAGCAGGACGGGCGGCGATGAAAAACTGTTTTTT. Translation gives CASRTGGDEKLFF.

The chain uses TRBV7-2 and TRBJ1-1; TRBD1 is a possible D gene (5 bases). This CDR3 has 14 residues. The V end lost 5 bases, the J end lost 1 base, and 11 bases lay between the germline ends. Germline CDR1 and CDR2: SGHTA and FQGNSA. Written as DNA, the CDR3 is TGTGCCAGCAGCCTCAACCAGGGGAACACTGAAGCTTTCTTT. It translates to CASSLNQGNTEAFF.

This clonotype was seen ten or more times. The rearrangement joins TRBV11-2 to TRBJ2-7; 9 bases line up with TRBD1. CDR1 SGHAT and CDR2 FQNNGV come from the germline V gene. This CDR3 region has 13 residues. J lost 7 bases, V lost 1 base, and 2 bases had no gene match. DNA of the CDR3: TGTGCCAGCAGCTTAGCGGACAGGGGTGAGCAGTACTTC. Its translation is CASSLADRGEQYF.

The J gene is TRBJ2-2, the V gene TRBV25-1, with D hard to call. The V gene's germline CDR1 is MGHDK and CDR2 SYGVNS. V was cut by 4 bases and J by 5 bases, with 8 bases left in between. This CDR3 has 13 residues. CDR3 coding DNA: TGTGCCAGCAGTGCGTTCGAGACCGGGGAGCTGTTTTTT. This codes for CASSAFETGELFF.

This clonotype came up many times. The chain has TRBV5-4 and TRBJ1-1; 7 positions agree with TRBD1. Trimming at V came to 0 bases and at J to 1 base, leaving 6 bases not matched to a gene. Per germline, CDR1 SGHNT and CDR2 YYREEE (reference sequence). This CDR3 is 16 amino acids long. CDR3 nucleotides: TGTGCCAGCAGCTTGGGGGACAGAGCTGAGAACACTGAAGCTTTCTTT. Protein product: CASSLGDRAENTEAFF.

The V gene is TRBV20-1, the J gene TRBJ2-5, with 9 bases that match TRBD2. Germline CDR1 and CDR2: DFQATT and SNEGSKA (reference sequence). The CDR3 covers 14 residues. The V segment lost 6 bases and the J segment 4 bases; nucleotides outside the gene matches: 9. DNA for the CDR3: TGCAGTGCCCGCGGGGGGGCAAGTGGAGAGACCCAGTACTTC. It is translated as CSARGGASGETQYF.

The genes are TRBV7-8 and TRBJ2-1, with TRBD2 as a possible D gene (5 bases). Germline V gene sequence: CDR1 SGHVS, CDR2 FQNEAQ. This CDR3 is built from 15 residues. The germline V and J ends were trimmed by 5 bases and 9 bases, with 20 bases remaining between them. CDR3 nucleotides: TGTGCCAGCAGCCCGAGGACTCTTGCGAGTGTTGAGCAGTTCTTC. The encoded protein is CASSPRTLASVEQFF.

The chain couples TRBV7-3 to TRBJ2-3, with D perhaps matching TRBD2 (6 bases). The CDR3 covers 15 residues. Germline V gene sequence: CDR1 SGHTA, CDR2 FQGTGA. The V end lost 2 bases, the J end lost 6 bases, and 15 bases lay between the germline ends. CDR3 nucleotides: TGTGCCAGCAGCTTATCCCCGGGGAGGCGGGATACGCAGTATTTT. This gives the protein CASSLSPGRRDTQYF.

The V and J genes are TRBV7-6 and TRBJ2-5, with TRBD1 matching 7 bases. Germline trimming cut 5 bases from V and 6 bases from J; bases unmatched to any gene: 6. Germline V lookup: CDR1 SGHVS, CDR2 FNYEAQ. This CDR3 has 13 amino acids. CDR3 nucleotide sequence: TGTGCCAGCAGCACGCACAGGGGTCAGACCCAGTACTTC. This translates into CASSTHRGQTQYF.

In this sample, this clonotype turned up a few times. J is TRBJ1-2 and V is TRBV20-1; D unclear. The CDR3 extends over 12 amino acids. Trimming removed 2 bases at V and 4 bases at J, with 8 bases between. Germline lookup yields CDR1 DFQATT and CDR2 SNEGSKA (reference sequence). The CDR3 loop is CSARKLVYGYTF. Here the CDR3 DNA reads TGCAGTGCTAGAAAGTTGGTCTATGGCTACACCTTC.

The table lists this clonotype with many counts. V and J are TRBV29-1 and TRBJ2-5; D might be TRBD2 (5 bases). Trimming pared 7 bases from V and 5 bases from J, leaving 20 bases between. This CDR3 region has 14 residues. The germline gives CDR1 SQVTM, CDR2 ANQGSEA. The CDR3 loop reads CSATRGSAGETQYF. DNA for the CDR3: TGCAGCGCCACCCGGGGTAGCGCTGGGGAGACCCAGTACTTC.

This clonotype was picked up a small number of times. This chain connects TRBV6-6 to TRBJ2-5, with D perhaps matching TRBD1 (6 bases). Germline values: CDR1 MNHNY, CDR2 SVGAGI (reference sequence). V was pared by 4 bases and J by 1 base, with 10 bases between. The CDR3 consists of 14 residues. CDR3 bases: TGTGCCAGCAGTTTAGGACAGCTCCAAGAGACCCAGTACTTC. Protein product: CASSLGQLQETQYF.

This chain uses TRBV10-2 with TRBJ2-7; D call uncertain. V lost 4 bases and J lost 5, with 3 bases in between. CDR3 length equals 10 residues. Germline V CDR1 and CDR2: WSHSY, SAAADI. The CDR3 sequence is CASSANEQYF. The CDR3 DNA reads as TGCGCCAGCAGTGCTAACGAGCAGTACTTC.

V and J are TRBV20-1 and TRBJ2-3, with D perhaps given as TRBD1 or TRBD2 (6 bases each). In germline, CDR1 is DFQATT, CDR2 SNEGSKA (reference sequence). CDR3 size: 12 residues. The V gene lost 3 bases and the J gene lost 7 bases, with 11 bases spanning the gap. The CDR3: CSARGGVNTQYF. CDR3 in DNA: TGCAGTGCTAGGGGGGGCGTAAATACGCAGTATTTT.

The chain couples TRBV5-1 to TRBJ1-2, with D perhaps TRBD1 (5 bases). Trimming stripped 7 bases from V and 2 bases from J, with 12 bases between. The germline V gene encodes CDR1 SGHRS and CDR2 YFSETQ. The CDR3 length is 13 residues. In DNA form, the CDR3 reads TGCGCCAGCGGACGGGACGGGAACTATGGCTACACCTTC. This translates into CASGRDGNYGYTF.

This clonotype showed up many times. This CDR3 is CASSLYTTNTEAFF. CDR3 nucleotide sequence: TGTGCCAGCAGTTTGTACACGACGAACACTGAAGCTTTCTTT. The chain has TRBV12-3 or TRBV12-4 and TRBJ1-1; unclear D gene. Trimming shortened V by 3 bases and J by 1 base, and 9 bases separated the two germline ends. CDR3 length: 14 residues.